Only a few counts were recorded for the clone carrying this T cell receptor (beta chain). This sample is part of a study of cytomegalovirus exposure and HLA in healthy donors. Looking at the study overall: Membership in the Caucasian-associated ancestry cluster was found for about 80% of roughly 360 genotyped donors.

In the PCR, 60 Vbeta and 13 Jbeta primers were used. Measured with immunoSEQ multiplex PCR; TCRdb has only the in-frame clones, and not every one. The table shows 110,000 or so clones, with more than 60% occurring only once. The sequencing sample was made of PBMCs. This receptor was obtained from a male donor in good health and CMV-seronegative.

CDR3 DNA sequence: TGCGCCAGCAGCCAACGTTTGGATCTGACGGGAGTCCCTGAGCAGTTCTTC. It codes for CASSQRLDLTGVPEQFF. This chain uses TRBV4-3 with TRBJ2-1; perhaps TRBD2 as D (6 bases). Trimming removed 2 bases at V and 9 bases at J, with 23 bases between. The CDR3 runs 17 residues. Germline V CDR1 and CDR2: LGHNA, YSLEER.